The rows below give T cell receptor beta chains drawn from one sample of a study of graft-versus-host responses after intestinal transplantation. Antigens for these TCRs are unknown. TCRdb keeps only in-frame clones here, not all; method: immunoSEQ multiplex PCR. The sample shows 90,000 to 150,000 clones, approximately 95% of them seen only once. This sample comprised unstimulated CD8+ T cells sorted from spleen or lymph node cells, obtained before intestinal transplant. These receptors were taken from a human donor who received an intestinal transplant. The conserved cysteine and the conserved F or W are not part of the CDR3 here. Fields, in order: J gene, V gene, CDR3 protein.

>TRBJ2-7|TRBV27
ASSESSGEVSYEQY
>TRBJ2-3|TRBV4-2
ASSQEVPGAYTDTQY
>TRBJ1-5|TRBV9
ASSVGGQQPQH
>TRBJ2-7|TRBV21-1
ASSKGDTYEQY
>TRBJ1-5|TRBV6-1
ASSEAPSDRVNQPQH
>TRBJ1-1|TRBV4-3
ASSQESPGEAF
>TRBJ2-1|TRBV2
ASTAGEAYNEQF
>TRBJ2-1|TRBV7-6
ASSLGDAAYEQF
>TRBJ1-4|TRBV4-1
ASSQVAGGEKLF
>TRBJ1-1|TRBV7-8
ASSLAWRGHTEAF
>TRBJ2-7|TRBV2
ASRENYEQY
>TRBJ1-1|TRBV6-1
ASSTGQSGEAF
>TRBJ2-7|TRBV15
ATSREAGTGGREQY
>TRBJ2-7|TRBV5-6
ASSLQGAYYEQY
>TRBJ1-2|TRBV6-1
ATTMTGANLYGYT
>TRBJ2-1|TRBV21-1
ASSKREWSSYNEQF
>TRBJ2-3|TRBV7-3
ASSSVGGGAGDTQY
>TRBJ2-1|TRBV29-1
SVAGQVFLERGRVNEQF
>TRBJ2-3|TRBV19
ASSFGRVTDTQY
>TRBJ1-1|TRBV6-6
ASSFKGTAILGGF
>TRBJ1-1|TRBV4-1
ASSQDWVAGATEAF
>TRBJ2-1|TRBV28
ASSPSKFPF
>TRBJ2-2|TRBV15
ATSRVRSGELF
>TRBJ1-3|TRBV9
ASSLRGRERGDTIY
>TRBJ2-3|TRBV9
ASSDFEKGDTQY
>TRBJ2-7|TRBV19
ASSGTGPYEQY
>TRBJ1-1|TRBV6-6
ASSYSTGNTEAF
>TRBJ2-1|TRBV30
AWSVMGINEQF
>TRBJ1-1|TRBV27
ASSFRGTEAF
>TRBJ2-7|TRBV9
ASSVGGTGGAGSYEQY
>TRBJ2-7|TRBV27
ASSYSRLAGSYEQY
>TRBJ2-1|TRBV1
TSSQDRPASGRAGDEQF
>TRBJ2-1|TRBV6-6
ASSPGDNEQF
>TRBJ2-3|TRBV9
ASSVGAGVRSDTQY
>TRBJ2-6|TRBV7-2
ASSLVPGGAAGANVLT
>TRBJ1-1|TRBV5-1
ASSLYEASEAF
>TRBJ2-3|TRBV5-1
ASSPHLRGRDTQY
>TRBJ1-1|TRBV5-1
ASRHGHGAF
>TRBJ1-5|TRBV15
ATSRDPPDRGVYSNQPQH
>TRBJ1-2|TRBV4-1
ASSFKGGEDYGYT
>TRBJ1-1|TRBV7-2
ASSLRGTEAF
>TRBJ1-5|TRBV6-1
ASSDVQVSNQPQH
>TRBJ2-7|TRBV9
ASSVTGVPLNEQY
>TRBJ2-1|TRBV9
ASSVEGGEQF
>TRBJ2-7|TRBV9
ASSDGETAHEQY